This passage covers 10 T cell receptor beta chains from one sample sequenced in a study of lymphopenia after photon versus proton radiotherapy. Method: immunoSEQ multiplex PCR; TCRdb's copy keeps in-frame clones and lacks some. The sample contains tens of thousands of clones, around 82% of which appear only once. Source: peripheral blood, taken from a patient treated with photon-based radiotherapy. The receptor set was obtained from a man aged 45-60 years with gastric cancer.

V gene TRBV18 combines with J gene TRBJ1-3; 9 bases are shared with TRBD1. V gave up 5 bases and J gave up 2 bases; unmatched junction bases: 10. This CDR3 has 17 amino acids. Germline V gives CDR1 KGHSH, CDR2 LQKENI. DNA of the CDR3: TGTGCCAGCTCAAGCCAAGGGACAGGGATGCCTGGAAACACCATATATTTT. Residues: CASSSQGTGMPGNTIYF.

The V and J genes are TRBV7-2 and TRBJ2-1; TRBD2 matches 9 bases. Looked up from germline, CDR1 is SGHTA and CDR2 is FQGNSA. The CDR3 loop spans 16 amino acids. V trimming: 3 bases; J trimming: 8 bases; junction bases outside the gene matches: 11. CDR3 in DNA: TGTGCCAGCAGCTTGGTAGAAGCGGGAGGAGGACATGAGCAGTTCTTC. This translates into CASSLVEAGGGHEQFF.

This rearrangement joins TRBV5-6 to TRBJ2-1, with D possibly being TRBD1 (6 bases). With 3 bases removed from V and 0 bases from J, the gap between germline ends came to 13 bases. The germline CDR1 and CDR2 sequences are SGHDT and YYEEEE. CDR3 length equals 16 residues. This CDR3 is CASSSEEGGSYNEQFF. The CDR3 nucleotides are TGTGCCAGCAGCTCAGAGGAAGGGGGCTCCTACAATGAGCAGTTCTTC.

The chain joins TRBV4-1 to TRBJ2-3, with 11 bases aligning to TRBD2. The CDR3 covers 17 residues. Germline V lookup: CDR1 MGHRA, CDR2 YSYEKL. The J segment lost 6 bases and the V segment lost 3 bases, leaving 11 bases of the junction unmatched. The CDR3 sequence is CASSHLAGGERKDTQYF. The CDR3 bases are TGCGCCAGCAGCCACTTAGCGGGAGGGGAACGAAAGGATACGCAGTATTTT.

In this sample, this clone turned up once. This chain connects TRBV2 to TRBJ2-2, with unresolved D. V was trimmed by 2 bases and J by 6 bases, leaving 7 bases between them. The CDR3 extends over 13 amino acids. CDR1 and CDR2 from the germline V gene are SNHLY and FYNNEI. The CDR3 loop reads CASSEFWAGELFF. The CDR3 coding sequence is TGTGCCAGCAGTGAATTCTGGGCCGGGGAGCTGTTTTTT. Complete variable domain (other parts from reference TRBV2 and TRBJ2-2): EPEVTQTPSHQVTQMGQEVILRCVPISNHLYFYWYRQILGQKVEFLVSFYNNEISEKSEIFDDQFSVERPDGSNFTLKIRSTKLEDSAMYFCASSEFWAGELFFGEGSRLTVL.

This clone was recorded only once. V gene TRBV19 combines with J gene TRBJ1-5; D gene ambiguous. The V gene's germline CDR1 is LNHDA and CDR2 SQIVND (reference sequence). There are 14 residues in the CDR3. V was shortened by 6 bases and J by 2 bases, with 11 bases between the two germline ends. The CDR3 DNA reads as TGTGCCAGTAGGCCAGAATTCGGCAATCAGCCCCAGCATTTT. This translates into CASRPEFGNQPQHF.

The J gene is TRBJ2-7, the V gene TRBV19; possibly TRBD1 or TRBD2 for D (5 bases each). The V gene lost 4 bases and the J gene lost 2 bases, with 12 bases spanning the gap. This CDR3 region has 14 residues. Germline V gives CDR1 LNHDA, CDR2 SQIVND (reference sequence). The CDR3: CASSTHMGAYEQYF. Here the CDR3 DNA reads TGTGCCAGTAGTACCCATATGGGGGCCTACGAGCAGTACTTC.

In nucleotides, the CDR3 is TGTGCCAGCAGTTCCCCTGGATTCCAAGAGACCCAGTACTTC. Residues: CASSSPGFQETQYF. V usage is TRBV28 and J usage is TRBJ2-5; D is unresolved. V was shortened by 4 bases and J by 1 base, with 10 bases between the two germline ends. This CDR3 is 14 amino acids long. The germline CDR1 and CDR2 sequences are MDHEN and SYDVKM.

This chain links TRBV15 with TRBJ1-2, with a possible D match to TRBD1 (5 bases). Germline V gives CDR1 LNHNV, CDR2 YYDKDF (reference sequence). V was cut by 0 bases and J by 3 bases, with 11 bases left in between. This CDR3 is 15 amino acids long. In DNA, the CDR3 is TGTGCCACCAGCAGAGATTACGGGGGTGACTATGGCTACACCTTC. This encodes CATSRDYGGDYGYTF. The full variable domain, its missing parts supplied by reference TRBV15 and TRBJ1-2, is DAMVIQNPRYQVTQFGKPVTLSCSQTLNHNVMYWYQQKSSQAPKLLFHYYDKDFNNEADTPDNFQSRRPNTSFCFLDIRSPGLGDTAMYLCATSRDYGGDYGYTFGSGTRLTVV.

The CDR3 loop is CASSHPEQGAGTEAFF. The CDR3 DNA follows: TGCGCCAGCAGCCACCCTGAACAGGGGGCTGGGACTGAAGCTTTCTTT. The chain has TRBV4-1 and TRBJ1-1, with 9 bases lining up with TRBD1. The CDR3 covers 16 residues. Trimming removed 3 bases from V and 5 bases from J; junction bases left unmatched: 10. CDR1 MGHRA and CDR2 YSYEKL come from the germline V gene.